The 14 T cell receptor beta chains below were found in one sample sequenced in a study of breast tumors, draining lymph nodes, adjacent tissues. TCRdb fed the multiplex PCR reads into MiXCR, producing one record per CDR3 protein. The table has around 25,000 distinct CDR3 sequences, roughly 21% seen once; the top ten hold less than 15%. The sample was breast tumor tissue. The receptors were gathered from a female donor with breast cancer. Some clones in this sample may be carry-over from other donors' samples.

This clonotype was counted ten times or more. The chain recombines TRBV28 with TRBJ2-7, with 7 bases that match TRBD1. The junction had 6 bases not matched to a gene; V was cut back by 6 bases and J by 1 base. Germline CDR1 is MDHEN and CDR2 is SYDVKM. The CDR3 has 14 residues. CDR3 loop: CASSSTGASYEQYF. CDR3 nucleotide sequence: TGTGCCAGCAGCTCTACAGGGGCTTCCTACGAGCAGTACTTC.

For this clonotype: A much larger clone differs by one base, so this may be a read error. The V gene is TRBV12-3 or TRBV12-4, the J gene TRBJ2-7; D might be TRBD2 (6 bases). V lost 2 bases and J 7 bases, leaving 9 bases between the germline ends. The CDR3 length is 12 residues. The CDR3 reads CASSLSSGEQYF. The DNA for the CDR3 is TGTGCCAGCAGTTTAAGTAGCGGAGAGCAGTACTTC.

This clonotype was counted at least ten times. The V and J genes are TRBV2 and TRBJ2-7; D is perhaps TRBD2 (7 bases). This CDR3 contains 14 residues. CDR1 and CDR2 (germline): SNHLY, FYNNEI. V dropped 11 bases and J dropped 5 bases, with 22 bases sitting between them. The CDR3 nucleotides read TGTGCCGCCAAGGGGGGGCGCAGGTACGACGAGCAGTACTTC. Protein: CAAKGGRRYDEQYF.

This clonotype was counted ten times or more. The chain uses TRBV25-1 and TRBJ1-6; D is undetermined. The CDR3 covers 13 residues. V gave up 3 bases and J gave up 5 bases, with 5 bases separating them. Germline V gene sequence: CDR1 MGHDK, CDR2 SYGVNS. The CDR3: CASSDVNNSPLHF. CDR3 DNA sequence: TGTGCCAGCAGTGATGTTAATAATTCACCCCTCCACTTT.

This clonotype was counted at least ten times. This rearrangement joins TRBV20-1 to TRBJ1-2; D gene unclear. The CDR3 contains 13 residues. Trimming left V 1 base short and J 9 bases short, with 15 bases between. CDR1 DFQATT and CDR2 SNEGSKA come from the germline V gene (reference sequence). CDR3 DNA: TGCAGTGCTAGAGCGCCTGGACGCTGGCGCTACACCTTC. Encoded protein: CSARAPGRWRYTF.

With regard to this clonotype: Its ends do not fully match the called genes, so a read error is possible. J is TRBJ2-7 and V is TRBV20-1, with 9 bases lining up with TRBD2. Germline lookup yields CDR1 DFQATT and CDR2 SNEGSKA (reference sequence). The CDR3 has 17 amino acids. CDR3 in amino acids: CSVRHPGHAGGPHEQYF. CDR3 bases: TGCAGTGTTAGACACCCGGGACACGCGGGAGGGCCTCACGAGCAGTACTTC.

The J gene is TRBJ2-7, the V gene TRBV28, with 8 bases identical to TRBD2. Germline trimming cut 8 bases from V and 2 bases from J; bases unmatched to any gene: 5. The CDR3 loop spans 13 amino acids. Germline V gene sequence: CDR1 MDHEN, CDR2 SYDVKM. CDR3 sequence reads: CASLSGGPYEQYF. For the CDR3, the DNA is TGTGCCAGCCTGTCGGGAGGGCCCTACGAGCAGTACTTC.

This clonotype was seen at least ten times. V and J are TRBV9 and TRBJ2-1; TRBD2 might be the D (6 bases). The CDR3 is made up of 18 amino acids. CDR1 and CDR2 from the germline V gene are SGDLS and YYNGEE. V lost 3 bases and J lost 0, with 19 bases in between. Here the CDR3 reads CASSDPRAGTFSYNEQFF. CDR3 DNA: TGTGCCAGCAGCGACCCCCGCGCCGGGACTTTCTCCTACAATGAGCAGTTCTTC.

In this sample, this clonotype turned up a few times. The V gene is TRBV18, the J gene TRBJ1-3; tentatively, D is TRBD1 (5 bases). The length of the CDR3 is 16 residues. Germline CDR1 KGHSH, CDR2 LQKENI. The V end lost 1 base, the J end lost 0 bases, and 10 bases lay between the germline ends. The chain's CDR3 is CASSPRLTVSGNTIYF. The CDR3 DNA follows: TGTGCCAGCTCACCACGTTTGACAGTCTCTGGAAACACCATATATTTT.

This clonotype was recorded many times. The chain combines TRBV5-4 with TRBJ2-6; a weak D match, TRBD1 (6 bases). The CDR3 has 18 amino acids. V dropped 5 bases and J dropped 0 bases, with 18 bases sitting between them. The germline V gene has CDR1 SGHNT and CDR2 YYREEE (reference sequence). The CDR3 DNA reads TGTGCCAGCAGTCTACAGGGCATTGGGTCCTCTGGGGCCAACGTCCTGACTTTC. Translating it yields CASSLQGIGSSGANVLTF. The complete variable domain, with remaining parts taken from reference TRBV5-4 and TRBJ2-6, reads ETGVTQSPTHLIKTRGQQVTLRCSSQSGHNTVSWYQQALGQGPQFIFQYYREEENGRGNFPPRFSGLQFPNYSSELNVNALELDDSALYLCASSLQGIGSSGANVLTFGAGSRLTVL.

This clonotype was counted at least ten times. The genes are TRBV20-1 and TRBJ2-7; possible D gene TRBD1, 6 bases. Germline values: CDR1 DFQATT, CDR2 SNEGSKA (reference sequence). The CDR3 contains 11 residues. The V gene lost 2 bases and the J gene lost 11 bases, with 13 bases spanning the gap. The CDR3: CSARHTGTKYF. As DNA, the CDR3 is TGCAGTGCTAGACATACCGGGACAAAGTACTTC.

Remarks on this clonotype: The CDR3 end shows no conserved phenylalanine or tryptophan, and so a read error is likely. The rearrangement joins TRBV28 to TRBJ1-6; 8 nucleotides match TRBD1. Germline CDR1 reads MDHEN; CDR2 reads SYDVKM. The CDR3 is 15 residues long. The CDR3 loop is CANSLLQGDNSPLHC. The CDR3 DNA sequence: TGTGCCAACAGTTTATTACAGGGGGATAATTCACCCCTCCACTGT.

This clonotype was seen a handful of times. This chain uses TRBV2 with TRBJ1-1; D unresolved. The CDR3 contains 13 residues. The V end lost 3 bases, the J end lost 4 bases, and 9 bases lay between the germline ends. Germline CDR1 reads SNHLY; CDR2 reads FYNNEI. The CDR3 coding sequence is TGTGCCAGCAGTGAGTCGGCACTCACTGAAGCTTTCTTT. It is translated as CASSESALTEAFF.

The chain links TRBV20-1 to TRBJ2-7; 8 nucleotides agree with TRBD2. The ends lost 3 bases at V and 2 bases at J; junction bases unmatched: 9. The CDR3 sequence is 15 residues long. Per germline, CDR1 DFQATT and CDR2 SNEGSKA (reference sequence). The CDR3 nucleotides are TGCAGTGCTAGTTCGGGACTAGAGGTGGCCTACGAGCAGTACTTC. It specifies CSASSGLEVAYEQYF.